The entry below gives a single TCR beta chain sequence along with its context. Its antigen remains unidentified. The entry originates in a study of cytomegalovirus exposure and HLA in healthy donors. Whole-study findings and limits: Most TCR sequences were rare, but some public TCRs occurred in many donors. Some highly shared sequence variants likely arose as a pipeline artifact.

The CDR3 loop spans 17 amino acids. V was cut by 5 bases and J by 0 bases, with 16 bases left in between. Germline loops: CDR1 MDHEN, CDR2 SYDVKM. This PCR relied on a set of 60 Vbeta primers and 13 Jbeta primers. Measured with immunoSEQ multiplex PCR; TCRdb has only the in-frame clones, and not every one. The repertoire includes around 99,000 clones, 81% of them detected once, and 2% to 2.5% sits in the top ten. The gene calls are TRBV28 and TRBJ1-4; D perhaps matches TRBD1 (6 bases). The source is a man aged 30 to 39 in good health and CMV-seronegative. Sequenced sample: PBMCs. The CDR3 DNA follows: TGTGCCAGCAGTGGTACAGGGTCCGGGGCAACTAATGAAAAACTGTTTTTT. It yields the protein CASSGTGSGATNEKLFF.